These 23 T cell receptor beta chains were sequenced from one sample in a study of regulatory T cells in long-lasting Graves disease. Arm-PCR of CDR3 regions and iRepertoire HTBI primers were used to build TCR beta libraries. TCRdb passed the multiplex PCR reads through MiXCR, listing each CDR3 protein once. The data show 300,000 to 400,000 distinct CDR3 sequences, with around a sixth seen just once and 20% to 25% held by the top ten. Time point of the sample: newly diagnosed GD, antithyroid drugs for less than 3 months. Generation of the TCR library employed RNA extracted from PBMCs. The sample consisted of peripheral blood mononuclear cells (PBMCs), taken at new diagnosis, from a patient treated with antithyroid drugs. The receptor set was obtained from a female donor with Graves disease.

With regard to this clonotype: A much larger clone is a single base away; this may be a read error. The rearrangement uses TRBV12-3 or TRBV12-4 and TRBJ2-5, with D unresolved. This CDR3 contains 13 residues. The CDR3 here is CTSSFSLRETQYF. In DNA, the CDR3 is TGTACCAGCAGTTTCAGTTTGCGAGAGACCCAGTACTTC.

This clonotype has at least ten counts. This sequence joins TRBV5-1 and TRBJ1-1; D unresolved. Germline V gene sequence: CDR1 SGHRS, CDR2 YFSETQ. V lost 5 bases to trimming and J lost 6 bases, with 8 bases between them. The CDR3 runs to 11 residues. The CDR3 loop is CASRGSSEAFF. As DNA, the CDR3 is TGCGCCAGCAGAGGGTCTTCTGAAGCTTTCTTT.

This clonotype was counted many times. CDR3 nucleotide sequence: TGTGCCAGCACCTCCTTTGCCGGGCCCGCCTACAATGAGCAGTTCTTC. It specifies CASTSFAGPAYNEQFF. V usage is TRBV7-9 and J usage is TRBJ2-1; D is ambiguous. Germline assignment: CDR1 SEHNR and CDR2 FQNEAQ (reference sequence). Trimming pared 7 bases from V and 2 bases from J, leaving 18 bases between. The CDR3 contains 16 residues.

The rearrangement links TRBV28 to TRBJ1-5; 7 bases line up with TRBD1. The V segment lost 8 bases and the J segment 1 base; nucleotides outside the gene matches: 8. This CDR3 contains 15 residues. CDR1 is MDHEN and CDR2 is SYDVKM in the germline V gene. DNA of the CDR3: TGTGCCAGCGGGACAGAGGGTTACAGCAATCAGCCCCAGCATTTT. Its protein product is CASGTEGYSNQPQHF. Supplemented by reference TRBV28 and TRBJ1-5, the full variable domain reads DVKVTQSSRYLVKRTGEKVFLECVQDMDHENMFWYRQDPGLGLRLIYFSYDVKMKEKGDIPEGYSVSREKKERFSLILESASTNQTSMYLCASGTEGYSNQPQHFGDGTRLSIL.

Many counts were recorded for this clonotype. The rearrangement links TRBV20-1 to TRBJ2-1; possibly TRBD2 for D (6 bases). CDR3 length equals 15 residues. V gave up 5 bases and J gave up 7 bases, with 21 bases separating them. Germline CDR1 and CDR2: DFQATT and SNEGSKA (reference sequence). The CDR3 here is CSASLEGTRGNEQFF. The CDR3 nucleotides are TGCAGTGCTTCCTTGGAGGGGACCCGAGGGAATGAGCAGTTCTTC.

This clonotype was seen many times. This sequence joins TRBV12-3 or TRBV12-4 and TRBJ1-5; possible D gene TRBD1, 6 bases. V lost 1 base, J lost 6 bases, and 10 bases lay in between. The CDR3 has 14 amino acids. For the CDR3, the DNA is TGTGCCAGCAGTTTAGTACAGGGTCCTCAGCCCCAGCATTTT. Translated, it gives CASSLVQGPQPQHF.

Ten or more counts support this clonotype. The chain is built from TRBV9 and TRBJ2-5, with D possibly called TRBD1 or TRBD2 (5 bases each). The length of the CDR3 is 15 residues. Trimming took 0 bases from V and 2 from J, leaving 11 bases between them. Germline V lookup: CDR1 SGDLS, CDR2 YYNGEE. The CDR3 region has the DNA TGTGCCAGCAGCGTAGACGAGGGGACGCAAGAGACCCAGTACTTC. Translated: CASSVDEGTQETQYF. The variable domain in full, with the rest retrieved from reference TRBV9 and TRBJ2-5, is DSGVTQTPKHLITATGQRVTLRCSPRSGDLSVYWYQQSLDQGLQFLIQYYNGEERAKGNILERFSAQQFPDLHSELNLSSLELGDSALYFCASSVDEGTQETQYFGPGTRLLVL.

The chain joins TRBV12-3 or TRBV12-4 to TRBJ2-5, with a tentative D call TRBD1 (5 bases). V lost 1 base and J lost 5, with 11 bases in between. The CDR3 covers 14 residues. CDR3 region: CASSLVGEGETQYF. DNA of the CDR3: TGTGCCAGCAGTTTAGTAGGGGAAGGGGAGACCCAGTACTTC.

This clonotype was counted ten times or more. The rearrangement uses TRBV10-3 and TRBJ2-1, with TRBD2 identical over 8 bases. The CDR3 sequence is 16 residues long. Trimming took 0 bases from V and 4 from J; bases not matched to a gene: 5. Germline V gene lookup returns CDR1 ENHRY and CDR2 SYGVKD. The DNA for the CDR3 is TGTGCCATCAGTGAGTCTGGCGGGGGGTTTTACAATGAGCAGTTCTTC. Amino acid sequence: CAISESGGGFYNEQFF.

CDR3 amino acids: CASSLIVAASPLHF. The CDR3 DNA is TGTGCCAGTAGTTTGATAGTGGCGGCATCACCCCTCCACTTT. The chain joins TRBV19 to TRBJ1-6; D is undetermined. V lost 5 bases and J lost 10, with 15 bases in between. This CDR3 contains 14 residues. Germline CDR1 reads LNHDA; CDR2 reads SQIVND (reference sequence).

The V and J genes are TRBV7-9 and TRBJ2-2; TRBD2 matches at 7 bases. Germline CDR1 is SEHNR and CDR2 is FQNEAQ (reference sequence). The CDR3 is 14 amino acids. V lost 7 bases, J lost 3 bases, and 5 bases stayed unmatched. The CDR3 loop reads CASTAGADTGELFF. The CDR3 coding sequence is TGTGCCAGCACGGCGGGAGCGGACACCGGGGAGCTGTTTTTT.

This chain joins TRBV5-5 and TRBJ1-2; perhaps TRBD1 as D (6 bases). This CDR3 is built from 15 residues. Germline V gene sequence: CDR1 SGHKS, CDR2 YYEKEE (reference sequence). V dropped 4 bases and J dropped 0 bases, with 13 bases sitting between them. CDR3 bases: TGTGCCAGCAGCCTCCGGGACACAACTAACTATGGCTACACCTTC. Its protein product is CASSLRDTTNYGYTF.

This clonotype has only a few counts. This sequence joins TRBV12-3 or TRBV12-4 and TRBJ2-5; D ambiguous. The CDR3 sequence is 13 residues long. Trimming shortened V by 5 bases and J by 4 bases, and 11 bases separated the two germline ends. In DNA, the CDR3 is TGTGCCAGCAGTCCCCTGAGTCGAGAGACCCAGTACTTC. This codes for CASSPLSRETQYF.

A few counts support this clonotype. The chain recombines TRBV28 with TRBJ2-1; weak D call: TRBD2 (5 bases). Germline V CDR1 and CDR2: MDHEN, SYDVKM. CDR3 length: 15 amino acids. V was pared by 7 bases and J by 3 bases, with 16 bases between. In DNA form, the CDR3 reads TGTGCCAGCACCGCCCCGGGATTACGCTACAATGAGCAGTTCTTC. Amino acids: CASTAPGLRYNEQFF.

This clonotype occurred many times. The chain has TRBV5-6 and TRBJ1-5; 9 bases are shared with TRBD1. CDR1 and CDR2 (germline): SGHDT, YYEEEE. This CDR3 has 16 amino acids. After removal of 4 bases from V and 6 bases from J, the junction contained 11 bases not matched to a gene. The CDR3 loop reads CASSDGTGSSGQPQHF. The CDR3 region has the DNA TGTGCCAGCAGCGATGGGACAGGGAGTAGCGGTCAGCCCCAGCATTTT.

The chain carries TRBV20-1 and TRBJ2-5; either TRBD1 or TRBD2 may supply D (5 bases each). The CDR3 is 15 amino acids. The ends were cut back, 5 bases at V and 2 bases at J, with 18 bases in the middle. Germline values: CDR1 DFQATT, CDR2 SNEGSKA (reference sequence). CDR3 residues: CSAPNAGTPQETQYF. The CDR3 DNA sequence: TGCAGTGCTCCCAACGCAGGGACGCCGCAAGAGACCCAGTACTTC.

This clonotype was seen only once. The rearrangement links TRBV20-1 to TRBJ2-5, with D possibly TRBD2 on 6 matching bases. V was cut by 6 bases and J by 5 bases, with 22 bases left in between. Germline V CDR1 and CDR2: DFQATT, SNEGSKA (reference sequence). The CDR3 is 15 amino acids. CDR3 in amino acids: CSAREAGIAGETQYF. CDR3 DNA: TGCAGTGCGCGAGAGGCGGGGATCGCAGGGGAGACCCAGTACTTC.

The chain links TRBV6-1 to TRBJ2-3, with 12 nucleotides matching TRBD2. J gave up 6 bases and V 6 bases, and 13 bases lay outside the gene matches. CDR3 length: 17 amino acids. Germline-derived CDR1 and CDR2 are MNHNS and SASEGT. The CDR3 DNA is TGTGCCAGCAGCGAGGGGCTAGCGGGAGGGCCTAGGGATACGCAGTATTTT. Translated: CASSEGLAGGPRDTQYF.

This chain uses TRBV30 with TRBJ2-3; 11 bases are shared with TRBD1. The germline V gene encodes CDR1 GTSNPN and CDR2 SVGIG (reference sequence). The CDR3 spans 17 residues. J gave up 4 bases and V 0 bases, and 9 bases lay outside the gene matches. The CDR3 nucleotides are TGTGCCTGGAGTGTACTCGGGACAGGGGGTTTGGCAGATACGCAGTATTTT. This gives the protein CAWSVLGTGGLADTQYF.

The sample holds many counts of this clonotype. V usage is TRBV12-3 or TRBV12-4 and J usage is TRBJ1-6, with no clear D. The CDR3 sequence is 13 residues long. The V end was cut by 6 bases, the J end by 7 bases, with 10 bases between. CDR3 coding DNA: TGTGCCAGCAGGGACGAGAGGAATTCACCCCTCCACTTT. Translation: CASRDERNSPLHF.

Note on this clonotype: It is likely a read error: a sequence one base away is far more abundant. The rearrangement links TRBV7-3 to TRBJ2-7, with TRBD2 identical over 8 bases. With 5 bases clipped from V and 6 bases from J, the junction kept 9 bases outside the gene matches. The CDR3 has 14 residues. Germline CDR1 and CDR2: SGHTA and FQGTGA. The CDR3 region is CASSVTSGGGEQYF. The CDR3 DNA follows: TGTGCCAGCAGCGTTACGAGCGGGGGAGGCGAGCAGTACTTC.

This clonotype was seen ten or more times. The chain uses TRBV7-9 and TRBJ2-7; TRBD1 is a possible D gene (5 bases). V was cut by 0 bases and J by 4 bases, with 16 bases left in between. This CDR3 is 16 amino acids long. Germline assignment: CDR1 SEHNR and CDR2 FQNEAQ (reference sequence). CDR3 region: CASSLALGELRYEQYF. CDR3 DNA: TGTGCCAGCAGCTTAGCGTTAGGGGAATTGAGGTACGAGCAGTACTTC.

This clonotype showed up many times. The chain is built from TRBV20-1 and TRBJ2-7; 8 bases match TRBD2. The germline V gene has CDR1 DFQATT and CDR2 SNEGSKA (reference sequence). J lost 0 bases, V lost 0 bases, and 4 bases had no gene match. The CDR3 is made up of 15 amino acids. CDR3 in DNA: TGCAGTGCTAGAGATAAAGCGGGAGCCTCCTACGAGCAGTACTTC. It specifies CSARDKAGASYEQYF.